This T cell receptor beta chain was sequenced during a study of cytomegalovirus exposure and HLA in healthy donors. It was with 60 Vbeta and 13 Jbeta primers that the PCR ran. Measured with immunoSEQ multiplex PCR; TCRdb has only the in-frame clones, and not every one. The table shows fewer than 150,000 clones, with 80% occurring only once. V dropped 7 bases and J dropped 7; count of bases not matched to a gene: 11. Germline V gene data show CDR1 as MNHNY and CDR2 as SVGAGI (reference sequence). The CDR3 runs to 14 residues. This rearrangement joins TRBV6-6 to TRBJ2-3; the match to TRBD2 covers 7 bases. Input material: PBMCs. The TCR comes from a middle-aged man in good health and CMV-seropositive. CDR3 bases: TGTGCCAGCACAGTAGCGGGCCTCGTGTATACGCAGTATTTT. This codes for CASTVAGLVYTQYF.